The 17 T cell receptor beta chains reported below all come from one sample, sequenced in a study of blood T cells in healthy people across ages. Primers used in a second PCR of roughly 6 to 11 cycles were a sample-barcoded 5' primer and a J-beta primer mix. TCRdb fed the 5' RACE reads into MiXCR, producing one record per CDR3 protein. In the table there are about 1 million distinct CDR3 sequences, less than 50% of which are singletons. Sequencing was performed on blood. These receptors originate from an older woman in good health.

This clonotype was observed a handful of times. The chain has TRBV6-1 and TRBJ2-5; 9 bases align to TRBD1. Germline V gene data show CDR1 as MNHNS and CDR2 as SASEGT. The J segment lost 6 bases and the V segment lost 0 bases, leaving 5 bases of the junction unmatched. The CDR3 covers 15 residues. The CDR3 sequence is CASSEARDRVQTQYF. The CDR3 DNA reads as TGTGCCAGCAGTGAAGCGCGGGACAGGGTACAGACCCAGTACTTC.

This clonotype appeared a few times. The CDR3 nucleotides read TGTGCCAGCAGTTCAAGAAGACAGAGAAACTACGAGCAGTACTTC. Translation gives CASSSRRQRNYEQYF. The rearrangement joins TRBV12-3 or TRBV12-4 to TRBJ2-7, with a possible D match to TRBD1 (5 bases). V dropped 4 bases and J dropped 3 bases, with 16 bases sitting between them. CDR3 length equals 15 residues.

In its sample, this clonotype was seen a few times. The genes are TRBV7-2 and TRBJ2-7; D might be TRBD2 (6 bases). CDR3 size: 17 residues. The ends were cut back, 5 bases at V and 5 bases at J, with 25 bases in the middle. Germline lookup yields CDR1 SGHTA and CDR2 FQGNSA. The CDR3 bases are TGTGCCAGCAGCGCACCGTGGTCAAGACTAGTTCCGAACGAGCAGTACTTC. Protein: CASSAPWSRLVPNEQYF.

This clonotype has just a few counts. J is TRBJ2-7 and V is TRBV25-1; D perhaps matches TRBD2 (6 bases). The assigned J gene may be wrong: the sequence end matches TRBJ2-5 better. Germline-derived CDR1 and CDR2 are MGHDK and SYGVNS. This CDR3 has 14 amino acids. The DNA for the CDR3 is TGTGCCAGCAGTGAATTGGCTAGCGTGGAGACCCAGTACTTC. Protein: CASSELASVETQYF.

This clonotype came up once. The V call is TRBV9, the J call TRBJ2-3; TRBD2 matches at 12 bases. CDR1 and CDR2 (germline): SGDLS, YYNGEE. The CDR3 length is 16 residues. V was pared by 9 bases and J by 3 bases, with 11 bases of the junction left unmatched. The CDR3 spells CANKTGTSGFTDTQYF. CDR3 sequence (DNA): TGTGCCAACAAAACCGGGACTAGCGGGTTTACAGATACGCAGTATTTT.

This clonotype occurred a few times. The rearrangement uses TRBV3-1 and TRBJ2-3; D gene ambiguous. The CDR3 has 13 residues. With 5 bases removed from V and 4 bases from J, the gap between germline ends came to 10 bases. Germline V gives CDR1 LGHDT, CDR2 YNNKEL (reference sequence). The CDR3 nucleotides read TGTGCCAGCAGCAACAGCGATTCAGATACGCAGTATTTT. It codes for CASSNSDSDTQYF.

The chain uses TRBV6-5 and TRBJ2-7, with a weak D call TRBD1 (6 bases). Germline V lookup: CDR1 MNHEY, CDR2 SVGAGI. The CDR3 has 19 residues. The V gene lost 2 bases and the J gene lost 5 bases, with 28 bases spanning the gap. Here the CDR3 reads CASSYAGTDASGEWHEQYF. The CDR3 DNA sequence: TGTGCCAGCAGTTACGCCGGCACGGACGCCTCAGGGGAATGGCACGAGCAGTACTTC.

This clonotype was counted between two and nine times. The chain combines TRBV10-3 with TRBJ1-2; the D is unclear. The CDR3 is 12 amino acids. Trimming shortened V by 2 bases and J by 7 bases, and 8 bases separated the two germline ends. In germline, CDR1 is ENHRY, CDR2 SYGVKD. CDR3 in DNA: TGTGCCATCAGTGAGGGGATTTCTGGCTACACCTTC. It specifies CAISEGISGYTF.

The CDR3 region is CSARDVRQGSYGYTF. The DNA for the CDR3 is TGCAGTGCTAGAGACGTCCGCCAGGGATCATATGGCTACACCTTC. The rearrangement joins TRBV20-1 to TRBJ1-2, with D perhaps matching TRBD1 (5 bases). Germline assignment: CDR1 DFQATT and CDR2 SNEGSKA (reference sequence). Between the trimmed V and J ends, which lost 0 bases and 5 bases, there was a span of 16 bases. The length of the CDR3 is 15 residues.

V is TRBV7-9 and J is TRBJ2-5, with 10 nucleotides matching TRBD2. The CDR3 contains 14 residues. Germline V lookup: CDR1 SEHNR, CDR2 FQNEAQ (reference sequence). Trimming cost V 7 bases and J 5 bases; bases outside gene matches: 7. The CDR3 DNA sequence: TGTGCCAGCACCCCTTTAGCGGGAGGTGAGACCCAGTACTTC. The encoded protein is CASTPLAGGETQYF.

This clonotype was counted a few times. This rearrangement joins TRBV12-3 or TRBV12-4 to TRBJ2-5, with 16 bases matching TRBD2. V was pared by 5 bases and J by 4 bases, with 7 bases of the junction left unmatched. This CDR3 comprises 17 residues. The CDR3 DNA reads as TGTGCCAGCAGTCCCGGGACTAGCGGGAGGGCCCCAGAGACCCAGTACTTC. Its protein is CASSPGTSGRAPETQYF.

The rearrangement uses TRBV20-1 and TRBJ2-1, with 13 bases aligning to TRBD2. Germline V lookup: CDR1 DFQATT, CDR2 SNEGSKA (reference sequence). Trimming took 8 bases from V and 8 from J; bases not matched to a gene: 6. The CDR3 contains 13 residues. CDR3: CSSRTSGRHEQFF. The CDR3 DNA reads as TGCAGTTCAAGGACTAGCGGGAGACATGAGCAGTTCTTC.

V usage is TRBV4-1 and J usage is TRBJ2-1; D is uncertain. Trimming removed 4 bases from V and 7 bases from J, with 11 bases in between. Germline lookup yields CDR1 MGHRA and CDR2 YSYEKL. The CDR3 runs 13 residues. CDR3 DNA sequence: TGCGCCAGCAGCCCCGCTTGGCTAAATGAGCAGTTCTTC. As protein: CASSPAWLNEQFF.

The genes are TRBV28 and TRBJ2-5, with a weak D call TRBD1 (6 bases). The CDR3 is made up of 15 amino acids. The germline V gene encodes CDR1 MDHEN and CDR2 SYDVKM. With 2 bases removed from V and 4 bases from J, the gap between germline ends came to 14 bases. This chain's CDR3 is CASSLSRGVRETQYF. The CDR3 nucleotides read TGTGCCAGCAGTTTAAGCAGGGGAGTACGAGAGACCCAGTACTTC. The full variable domain, with the rest looked up from reference TRBV28 and TRBJ2-5, is DVKVTQSSRYLVKRTGEKVFLECVQDMDHENMFWYRQDPGLGLRLIYFSYDVKMKEKGDIPEGYSVSREKKERFSLILESASTNQTSMYLCASSLSRGVRETQYFGPGTRLLVL.

The sample holds one count of this clonotype. V gene TRBV20-1 combines with J gene TRBJ2-1, with D possibly matching TRBD1 (6 bases). The CDR3 totals 10 residues. V was pared by 5 bases and J by 10 bases, with 9 bases between. The germline gives CDR1 DFQATT, CDR2 SNEGSKA (reference sequence). The CDR3 DNA reads as TGCAGTGCTGATGGGGGCGAGCAGTTCTTC. Translation gives CSADGGEQFF.

About this clonotype itself: A read error may explain this, as a much larger clone is one base away. The chain uses TRBV20-1 and TRBJ2-5; D remains unclear. This CDR3 has 12 residues. Germline V gene data show CDR1 as DFQATT and CDR2 as SNEGSKA (reference sequence). V was pared by 0 bases and J by 5 bases, with 7 bases between. The CDR3 nucleotides are TGCAGTGCTAGAGATAATGGGGAGACCCAGTACTTC. Amino acid sequence: CSARDNGETQYF.

This chain joins TRBV2 and TRBJ2-4; D assignment may be TRBD1 or TRBD2 (5 bases each). The DNA end is a closer match to TRBJ2-7, so the J assignment may be wrong. Germline loops: CDR1 SNHLY, CDR2 FYNNEI. The CDR3 covers 17 residues. This CDR3 reads CASNNLSTYWGIGEQYF. The CDR3 DNA reads as TGTGCCAGCAACAACCTTTCCACATATTGGGGGATTGGCGAGCAGTACTTC.